A single sample gave rise to the 11 T cell receptor beta chains below, sequenced in a study of blood T cell repertoires in COVID-19. Assay: immunoSEQ multiplex PCR; the TCRdb copy retains only in-frame clones and omits some. The sample has some 130,000 clones, roughly three quarters seen once. The sequencing sample was made of peripheral blood. These receptors came from a woman in her 70s with acute or convalescent COVID-19.

This clone was seen a single time. The chain is built from TRBV10-3 and TRBJ2-2; D possibly corresponds to TRBD1 (5 bases). This CDR3 has 14 amino acids. Deletions cut 2 bases from V and 1 base from J, with 5 bases between. CDR1 ENHRY and CDR2 SYGVKD come from the germline V gene. CDR3 amino acids: CAISEGQNTGELFF. The CDR3 nucleotides are TGTGCCATCAGTGAGGGACAGAACACCGGGGAGCTGTTTTTT.

The count of this clone is one. This chain uses TRBV28 with TRBJ1-2, with D uncertain. The length of the CDR3 is 13 residues. Germline CDR1 and CDR2: MDHEN and SYDVKM. Trimming took off 4 bases at V and 6 bases at J, with 12 bases between the two ends. Written as DNA, the CDR3 is TGTGCCAGCAGTTCGACCGGAGTGGATGGCTACACCTTC. Amino acid sequence: CASSSTGVDGYTF.

The rearrangement joins TRBV19 to TRBJ2-6, with TRBD1 matching over 11 bases. This CDR3 comprises 17 residues. Germline V lookup: CDR1 LNHDA, CDR2 SQIVND (reference sequence). V lost 5 bases and J lost 4; bases outside the gene matches: 7. The DNA of the CDR3 is TGTGCCAGTAGTTTTAGGACAGGGGGCGGAGGGGCCAACGTCCTGACTTTC. It codes for CASSFRTGGGGANVLTF. The entire variable domain, with the rest obtained from reference TRBV19 and TRBJ2-6, is as follows: DGGITQSPKYLFRKEGQNVTLSCEQNLNHDAMYWYRQDPGQGLRLIYYSQIVNDFQKGDIAEGYSVSREKKESFPLTVTSAQKNPTAFYLCASSFRTGGGGANVLTFGAGSRLTVL.

The CDR3 protein is CASSPGEHYGYTF. CDR3 nucleotide sequence: TGTGCCAGCAGCCCAGGGGAGCATTATGGCTACACCTTC. This chain joins TRBV14 and TRBJ1-2; TRBD1 is a possible D gene (6 bases). The germline V gene encodes CDR1 SGHDN and CDR2 FVKESK. V lost 4 bases and J 5 bases, leaving 11 bases between the germline ends. The length of the CDR3 is 13 residues.

This rearrangement joins TRBV28 to TRBJ2-1; 11 bases are a match to TRBD2. The trim removed 2 bases at V and 2 bases at J, leaving 2 bases unmatched. This CDR3 is built from 16 residues. The germline gives CDR1 MDHEN, CDR2 SYDVKM. The CDR3: CASSLGTSGPYNEQFF. The CDR3 nucleotides read TGTGCCAGCAGTTTAGGGACTAGCGGACCCTACAATGAGCAGTTCTTC.

The rearrangement links TRBV2 to TRBJ2-7, with 14 bases matching TRBD2. The CDR3 is 15 residues long. V was pared by 6 bases and J by 7 bases, with 8 bases of the junction left unmatched. Germline lookup yields CDR1 SNHLY and CDR2 FYNNEI. CDR3 DNA sequence: TGTGCCAGCAGGGGACTAGCGGGAGTAGTTCGGGAGCAGTACTTC. Translated, it gives CASRGLAGVVREQYF.

The chain employs TRBV29-1 and TRBJ2-2; D is perhaps TRBD1 (5 bases). The CDR3 is 14 amino acids. Germline lookup yields CDR1 SQVTM and CDR2 ANQGSEA. The V gene lost 5 bases and the J gene lost 1 base, with 11 bases spanning the gap. This CDR3 reads CSVSRVKNTGELFF. DNA of the CDR3: TGCAGCGTTTCCAGGGTTAAGAACACCGGGGAGCTGTTTTTT.

The V call is TRBV27, the J call TRBJ2-1; the match to TRBD1 covers 7 bases. Per germline, CDR1 MNHEY and CDR2 SMNVEV (reference sequence). Trimming took 7 bases from V and 8 from J; bases not matched to a gene: 14. The CDR3 has 15 residues. The CDR3 region is CASTPETGHLDEQFF. The CDR3 DNA follows: TGTGCCAGCACCCCCGAGACAGGGCATCTCGATGAGCAGTTCTTC.

In this sample, this clone turned up a few times. The chain has TRBV4-2 and TRBJ1-6; 7 nucleotides line up with TRBD1. Trimming removed 1 base from V and 5 bases from J; junction bases left unmatched: 2. CDR3 size: 15 residues. The germline CDR1 and CDR2 sequences are LGHNA and YNFKEQ. The CDR3 here is CASSQVDRNNSPLHF. CDR3 bases: TGTGCCAGCAGCCAAGTGGACAGGAATAATTCACCCCTCCACTTT.

The gene calls are TRBV4-3 and TRBJ2-3; D gene uncertain. CDR3 length: 16 amino acids. The V end lost 0 bases, the J end lost 2 bases, and 12 bases lay between the germline ends. Germline V gives CDR1 LGHNA, CDR2 YSLEER. The CDR3 here is CASSQDFHSLTDTQYF. In DNA form, the CDR3 reads TGCGCCAGCAGCCAAGATTTTCACAGCCTCACAGATACGCAGTATTTT.

The rearrangement uses TRBV11-3 and TRBJ1-2; no clear D. The V gene lost 5 bases and the J gene lost 8 bases, with 21 bases spanning the gap. In germline, CDR1 is SGHNT, CDR2 YENEEA. CDR3 length: 15 amino acids. CDR3 in amino acids: CASSISTLGLGGYTF. In DNA form, the CDR3 reads TGTGCCAGCAGCATATCAACTTTGGGCCTCGGAGGCTACACCTTC.